The 32 T cell receptor beta chains presented below share a single source sample, sequenced in a study of cytomegalovirus exposure and HLA in healthy donors. The PCR made use of 60 Vbeta and 13 Jbeta primers. Assay: immunoSEQ multiplex PCR; the TCRdb copy retains only in-frame clones and omits some. Of approximately 150,000 clones in the sample, roughly 80% were seen once. The specimen sequenced was PBMCs. These receptors came from a man aged 25-40 years in good health and CMV-seropositive.

This clone was detected only once. The chain joins TRBV5-6 to TRBJ2-7; 13 bases are a match to TRBD2. The CDR3 extends over 16 amino acids. Germline V lookup: CDR1 SGHDT, CDR2 YYEEEE. V lost 0 bases, J lost 2 bases, and 2 bases stayed unmatched. CDR3 sequence: CASSLVLAGGTYEQYF. CDR3 nucleotides: TGTGCCAGCAGCTTGGTACTAGCGGGAGGGACCTACGAGCAGTACTTC. The full variable domain, rest sourced from reference TRBV5-6 and TRBJ2-7, is DAGVTQSPTHLIKTRGQQVTLRCSPKSGHDTVSWYQQALGQGPQFIFQYYEEEERQRGNFPDRFSGHQFPNYSSELNVNALLLGDSALYLCASSLVLAGGTYEQYFGPGTRLTVT.

The CDR3 loop reads CASLRPPTDEQFF. DNA for the CDR3: TGTGCCAGCCTCCGTCCCCCCACGGATGAGCAGTTCTTC. This sequence joins TRBV28 and TRBJ2-1, with D uncertain. The CDR3 contains 13 residues. The germline CDR1 and CDR2 sequences are MDHEN and SYDVKM. V shed 8 bases and J shed 8 bases, with 16 bases lying between them.

V usage is TRBV5-4 and J usage is TRBJ2-3; 11 bases line up with TRBD2. Germline lookup yields CDR1 SGHNT and CDR2 YYREEE (reference sequence). The CDR3 length is 15 residues. J gave up 6 bases and V 4 bases, and 7 bases lay outside the gene matches. The DNA of the CDR3 is TGTGCCAGCAGCCCAACTAGCGGGGGTGGGGATACGCAGTATTTT. It yields the protein CASSPTSGGGDTQYF.

V usage is TRBV28 and J usage is TRBJ2-7; 7 bases are a match to TRBD1. V trimming: 5 bases; J trimming: 6 bases; junction bases outside the gene matches: 1. The CDR3 covers 11 residues. Germline assignment: CDR1 MDHEN and CDR2 SYDVKM. The CDR3 coding sequence is TGTGCCAGCAGTAACAGGGGCGAGCAGTACTTC. Amino acids: CASSNRGEQYF.

The chain couples TRBV27 to TRBJ1-1; D remains unclear. V gave up 4 bases and J gave up 0 bases, with 12 bases separating them. This CDR3 spans 15 amino acids. Germline V CDR1 and CDR2: MNHEY, SMNVEV (reference sequence). As DNA, the CDR3 is TGTGCCAGCAGTTCCCCGGCGGCGATGAACACTGAAGCTTTCTTT. Protein sequence: CASSSPAAMNTEAFF.

With respect to this clone: The same CDR3 arises from other DNA sequences in this sample as well. The chain recombines TRBV9 with TRBJ2-5; D gene ambiguous. This CDR3 comprises 12 residues. The V end was cut by 4 bases, the J end by 0 bases, with 4 bases between. In germline, CDR1 is SGDLS, CDR2 YYNGEE. The CDR3 sequence: CASSPNQETQYF. The CDR3, as DNA: TGTGCCAGCAGCCCAAACCAAGAGACCCAGTACTTC.

The rearrangement uses TRBV4-3 and TRBJ2-7, with D possibly TRBD2 on 6 matching bases. CDR1 is LGHNA and CDR2 is YSLEER in the germline V gene. The CDR3 has 17 amino acids. Trimming took 2 bases from V and 2 from J, leaving 19 bases between them. The CDR3 bases are TGCGCCAGCAGCCAAAAATTTCAGGGAGGTTCCCCCTACGAGCAGTACTTC. It is translated as CASSQKFQGGSPYEQYF.

In this sample, this clone turned up a few times. The chain is built from TRBV29-1 and TRBJ2-7; no clear D. This CDR3 contains 10 residues. Germline V lookup: CDR1 SQVTM, CDR2 ANQGSEA. V lost 4 bases and J lost 5, with 6 bases in between. The CDR3 protein is CSVVQHEQYF. The DNA of the CDR3 is TGCAGCGTTGTACAGCACGAGCAGTACTTC.

CDR3 in amino acids: CASSEAGLAGDTQYF. In nucleotides, the CDR3 is TGTGCCAGCAGTGAAGCGGGACTAGCCGGAGATACGCAGTATTTT. This chain joins TRBV2 and TRBJ2-3, with TRBD2 identical over 9 bases. In germline, CDR1 is SNHLY, CDR2 FYNNEI. This CDR3 has 15 residues. Trimming removed 0 bases from V and 5 bases from J; junction bases left unmatched: 3.

The V gene is TRBV5-1, the J gene TRBJ2-1, with TRBD2 matching over 11 bases. CDR1 SGHRS and CDR2 YFSETQ come from the germline V gene. The V gene end was trimmed by 4 bases and the J gene end by 4 bases; junction bases not matched to a gene: 13. The CDR3 loop spans 18 amino acids. CDR3 DNA: TGCGCCAGCAGCCTGGGCCTAGCGGGGGGCTCAACTTACAATGAGCAGTTCTTC. Its protein product is CASSLGLAGGSTYNEQFF.

For this clone: Other nucleotide sequences in the sample specify the same CDR3. The chain carries TRBV27 and TRBJ2-7; a possible D gene is TRBD2 (5 bases). Germline lookup yields CDR1 MNHEY and CDR2 SMNVEV (reference sequence). This CDR3 comprises 13 residues. Trimming took 5 bases from V and 0 from J, leaving 8 bases between them. CDR3 DNA: TGTGCCAGCAGTCTTCGGGGCTCCTACGAGCAGTACTTC. Translated: CASSLRGSYEQYF.

CDR3 nucleotide sequence: TGTGCCAGCAGTGAAGCAGGTCTAGCGGGGGGCAATGAGCAGTTCTTC. Translation: CASSEAGLAGGNEQFF. This sequence joins TRBV2 and TRBJ2-1; 11 nucleotides match TRBD2. Trimming cost V 0 bases and J 6 bases; bases outside gene matches: 4. The CDR3 is made up of 16 amino acids. Per the germline V gene, CDR1 is SNHLY and CDR2 is FYNNEI.

This clone came up once. The V and J genes are TRBV11-1 and TRBJ2-5; D not resolved. The CDR3 extends over 13 amino acids. Trimming stripped 1 base from V and 5 bases from J, with 8 bases between. Germline V lookup: CDR1 SGHAT, CDR2 FQDESV (reference sequence). In DNA form, the CDR3 reads TGTGCCAGCAGCTTAGAACTCTGGGAGACCCAGTACTTC. Its protein is CASSLELWETQYF.

The chain employs TRBV4-1 and TRBJ1-2, with D tentatively TRBD1 (5 bases). The CDR3 runs to 16 residues. Germline CDR1 is MGHRA and CDR2 is YSYEKL. V was pared by 0 bases and J by 2 bases, with 13 bases between. In DNA, the CDR3 is TGCGCCAGCAGCCAAGATGCGGCAGGGCGAAACTATGGCTACACCTTC. Translated: CASSQDAAGRNYGYTF.

The V gene is TRBV4-3, the J gene TRBJ2-5, with D perhaps matching TRBD2 (6 bases). V lost 4 bases and J 2 bases, leaving 17 bases between the germline ends. The CDR3 covers 16 residues. Germline V lookup: CDR1 LGHNA, CDR2 YSLEER. The DNA for the CDR3 is TGCGCCAGCAGCCCTATACTGGCGGGAAGGCAAGAGACCCAGTACTTC. Translation: CASSPILAGRQETQYF.

The genes are TRBV7-9 and TRBJ2-1; tentatively, D is TRBD2 (5 bases). Germline CDR1 SEHNR, CDR2 FQNEAQ (reference sequence). The CDR3 sequence is 13 residues long. V lost 11 bases and J lost 1, with 12 bases in between. CDR3 in DNA: TGTGCCTTCGTCGGGGATTCCTACAATGAGCAGTTCTTC. Translation: CAFVGDSYNEQFF.

This chain connects TRBV10-3 to TRBJ2-5; possible D gene TRBD2, 5 bases. The length of the CDR3 is 13 residues. Trimming removed 10 bases at V and 7 bases at J, with 19 bases between. Germline values: CDR1 ENHRY, CDR2 SYGVKD. CDR3 loop: CASSGRFLRTQYF. For the CDR3, the DNA is TGTGCCAGCTCGGGGAGATTTTTAAGGACCCAGTACTTC.

There are a few counts of this clone. V and J are TRBV7-3 and TRBJ2-3; 8 nucleotides agree with TRBD2. The CDR3 runs to 14 residues. V dropped 4 bases and J dropped 1; count of bases not matched to a gene: 1. Germline CDR1 and CDR2: SGHTA and FQGTGA. The CDR3 here is CASSYSGGTDTQYF. CDR3 nucleotides: TGTGCCAGCAGCTATAGCGGGGGCACAGATACGCAGTATTTT.

This chain links TRBV29-1 with TRBJ1-2; D unresolved. CDR1 is SQVTM, CDR2 ANQGSEA, per germline. With 7 bases removed from V and 3 bases from J, the gap between germline ends came to 6 bases. This CDR3 has 10 residues. CDR3 protein: CSATYYGYTF. CDR3 nucleotide sequence: TGCAGCGCCACATACTATGGCTACACCTTC.

The rearrangement joins TRBV27 to TRBJ2-7, with 8 positions matching TRBD2. This CDR3 is 15 amino acids long. V dropped 2 bases and J dropped 4; count of bases not matched to a gene: 7. CDR1 and CDR2 (germline): MNHEY, SMNVEV (reference sequence). The chain's CDR3 is CASSLVGGGFYEQYF. CDR3 nucleotide sequence: TGTGCCAGCAGTTTAGTCGGGGGGGGATTTTACGAGCAGTACTTC.

The chain has TRBV30 and TRBJ1-1, with D possibly being TRBD1 (5 bases). In germline, CDR1 is GTSNPN, CDR2 SVGIG (reference sequence). The ends were cut back, 2 bases at V and 1 base at J, with 8 bases in the middle. The length of the CDR3 is 13 residues. As DNA, the CDR3 is TGTGCCTGGAGTTCTCAGGGGAACACTGAAGCTTTCTTT. Encoded protein: CAWSSQGNTEAFF.

The chain couples TRBV11-2 to TRBJ1-2; tentative D call: TRBD1 (6 bases). Germline lookup yields CDR1 SGHAT and CDR2 FQNNGV. CDR3 length: 16 amino acids. V lost 4 bases to trimming and J lost 4 bases, with 19 bases between them. CDR3 loop: CASSSLLSQGTYGYTF. CDR3 DNA: TGTGCCAGCAGCTCACTTTTGAGTCAGGGGACCTATGGCTACACCTTC. Together with reference TRBV11-2 and TRBJ1-2, the CDR3 gives the full variable domain: EAGVAQSPRYKIIEKRQSVAFWCNPISGHATLYWYQQILGQGPKLLIQFQNNGVVDDSQLPKDRFSAERLKGVDSTLKIQPAKLEDSAVYLCASSSLLSQGTYGYTFGSGTRLTVV.

This sequence joins TRBV11-2 and TRBJ2-7, with D uncertain. V dropped 1 base and J dropped 4 bases, with 5 bases sitting between them. The germline CDR1 and CDR2 sequences are SGHAT and FQNNGV. This CDR3 has 12 amino acids. The DNA of the CDR3 is TGTGCCAGCAGCTTAGCGCGTTACGAGCAGTACTTC. This translates into CASSLARYEQYF.

The rearrangement links TRBV27 to TRBJ1-5, with D hard to call. This CDR3 has 13 amino acids. V was clipped by 5 bases and J by 3 bases, with 8 bases between them. Germline-derived CDR1 and CDR2 are MNHEY and SMNVEV (reference sequence). CDR3 sequence reads: CASSPFPNQPQHF. The CDR3 region has the DNA TGTGCCAGCAGTCCCTTCCCCAATCAGCCCCAGCATTTT.

This clone appeared a few times. In the same sample, other DNA sequences code for this CDR3. The V call is TRBV19, the J call TRBJ1-1; TRBD1 might be the D (5 bases). Deletions cut 4 bases from V and 1 base from J, with 7 bases between. This CDR3 comprises 13 residues. Germline CDR1 and CDR2: LNHDA and SQIVND (reference sequence). CDR3 loop: CASSTGGNTEAFF. The CDR3 nucleotides are TGTGCCAGTAGTACCGGGGGGAACACTGAAGCTTTCTTT. Combining the CDR3 with reference TRBV19 and TRBJ1-1 gives the whole variable domain DGGITQSPKYLFRKEGQNVTLSCEQNLNHDAMYWYRQDPGQGLRLIYYSQIVNDFQKGDIAEGYSVSREKKESFPLTVTSAQKNPTAFYLCASSTGGNTEAFFGQGTRLTVV.

CDR3 residues: CASKELGQSNQPQHF. The DNA of the CDR3 is TGTGCCAGCAAGGAACTGGGACAGAGCAATCAGCCCCAGCATTTT. J is TRBJ1-5 and V is TRBV2, with 7 bases lining up with TRBD1. V shed 7 bases and J 1 base; nucleotides not matched to a gene: 7. CDR3 length: 15 amino acids. CDR1 and CDR2 (germline): SNHLY, FYNNEI.

The chain joins TRBV23-1 to TRBJ1-5; weak D call: TRBD1 (6 bases). TRBV23-1 is sorted into the ORF group, with uncertain function. CDR3 size: 16 residues. Trimming left V 5 bases short and J 1 base short, with 15 bases between. The CDR3 loop is CASSGAAGVSNQPQHF. For the CDR3, the DNA is TGCGCCAGCAGTGGGGCGGCAGGGGTGAGCAATCAGCCCCAGCATTTT.

The gene calls are TRBV5-1 and TRBJ2-7, with D possibly matching TRBD1 (6 bases). Germline values: CDR1 SGHRS, CDR2 YFSETQ. V was clipped by 4 bases and J by 5 bases, with 16 bases between them. The CDR3 sequence is 14 residues long. This chain's CDR3 is CASSHLGGSNEQYF. DNA of the CDR3: TGCGCCAGCAGCCATCTAGGGGGATCCAACGAGCAGTACTTC.

The CDR3 nucleotides are TGTGCCAGCTCTCGGGAGACTTTCGGTGAGACCCAGTACTTC. Translating it yields CASSRETFGETQYF. The V call is TRBV7-2, the J call TRBJ2-5, with a weak D call TRBD2 (6 bases). The CDR3 consists of 14 residues. With 8 bases removed from V and 5 bases from J, the gap between germline ends came to 18 bases. Germline V gene sequence: CDR1 SGHTA, CDR2 FQGNSA.

The gene calls are TRBV28 and TRBJ1-5; no clear D gene. CDR3 size: 17 residues. Trimming took 5 bases from V and 3 from J, leaving 20 bases between them. Germline CDR1 MDHEN, CDR2 SYDVKM. The CDR3: CASSPYQARVSNQPQHF. The CDR3 DNA is TGTGCCAGCAGTCCCTACCAGGCGCGGGTGTCCAATCAGCCCCAGCATTTT.

V and J are TRBV6-1 and TRBJ2-1; D possibly corresponds to TRBD2 (6 bases). CDR1 and CDR2 from the germline V gene are MNHNS and SASEGT. This CDR3 comprises 14 residues. V was shortened by 5 bases and J by 1 base, with 9 bases between the two germline ends. CDR3 sequence (DNA): TGTGCCAGCAGTCTTAGCGGTTCCTACAATGAGCAGTTCTTC. Its protein product is CASSLSGSYNEQFF.

This clone came up a few times. The V gene is TRBV7-6, the J gene TRBJ2-7, with a weak D call TRBD1 (6 bases). V lost 4 bases to trimming and J lost 7 bases, with 14 bases between them. The CDR3 has 13 amino acids. Germline V lookup: CDR1 SGHVS, CDR2 FNYEAQ. The CDR3 spells CASSSGQTWEQYF. The DNA of the CDR3 is TGTGCCAGCAGCTCCGGACAGACCTGGGAGCAGTACTTC.